One sample yielded the 10 T cell receptor beta chains listed below, sequenced in a study of blood T cell repertoires in COVID-19. Clones were read by immunoSEQ multiplex PCR, and TCRdb kept only the in-frame ones, dropping some. Seen here are about 190,000 clones, around 80% observed once, and the top ten hold approximately 3%. The sequenced sample was peripheral blood. Receptor source: an elderly woman with active or convalescent COVID-19.

V usage is TRBV5-8 and J usage is TRBJ1-5; D might be TRBD1 (6 bases). The CDR3 consists of 12 residues. With 4 bases removed from V and 5 bases from J, the gap between germline ends came to 7 bases. CDR1 SGHTS and CDR2 YDEGEE come from the germline V gene. The CDR3: CASSPGDQPQHF. CDR3 nucleotides: TGTGCCAGCAGCCCAGGGGATCAGCCCCAGCATTTT. The full variable domain, with the rest looked up from reference TRBV5-8 and TRBJ1-5, is EAGVTQSPTHLIKTRGQQATLRCSPISGHTSVYWYQQALGLGLQFLLWYDEGEERNRGNFPPRFSGRQFPNYSSELNVNALELEDSALYLCASSPGDQPQHFGDGTRLSIL.

A word on this clone: Germline is not matched at one junction end, which may reflect a read error. The chain uses TRBV7-7 and TRBJ1-2, with D uncertain. CDR3 length: 16 amino acids. Per the germline V gene, CDR1 is SSHAT and CDR2 is FNYEAQ (reference sequence). The CDR3 DNA is TGTGCTAGCAGCGCTAGTCCGTTTTTACGACCTGATGGCTACACCTTC. Its translation is CASSASPFLRPDGYTF.

V and J are TRBV7-2 and TRBJ1-2; 10 bases are a match to TRBD1. This CDR3 is built from 15 residues. V lost 2 bases, J lost 6 bases, and 6 bases stayed unmatched. The germline CDR1 and CDR2 sequences are SGHTA and FQGNSA. CDR3 loop: CASSLSRTGGDGYTF. In nucleotides, the CDR3 is TGTGCCAGCAGCTTATCCAGGACAGGGGGAGATGGCTACACCTTC.

The V gene is TRBV24-1, the J gene TRBJ1-2, with D perhaps matching TRBD1 (5 bases). Trimming removed 1 base from V and 4 bases from J, with 9 bases in between. CDR3 length: 14 residues. In germline, CDR1 is KGHDR, CDR2 SFDVKD. The CDR3 region has the DNA TGTGCCACCAGTGATTTAGACAGCACCTATGGCTACACCTTC. Amino acid sequence: CATSDLDSTYGYTF.

This clone was recorded only once. The V call is TRBV19, the J call TRBJ1-3; the match to TRBD1 covers 11 bases. The CDR3 is 14 residues long. Germline CDR1 is LNHDA and CDR2 is SQIVND (reference sequence). Trimming removed 8 bases from V and 9 bases from J; junction bases left unmatched: 9. Written as DNA, the CDR3 is TGTGCCAGTTCTGGACAGGGGGCGATCCGCACCATATATTTT. This codes for CASSGQGAIRTIYF.

This CDR3 reads CAISRQGDAYEQYF. The CDR3 coding sequence is TGTGCCATCAGCCGACAGGGGGATGCCTACGAGCAGTACTTC. The J gene is TRBJ2-7, the V gene TRBV10-3; TRBD1 matches at 9 bases. V was clipped by 6 bases and J by 2 bases; unmatched bases: 5. CDR1 is ENHRY, CDR2 SYGVKD, per germline. This CDR3 contains 14 residues.

J is TRBJ2-1 and V is TRBV24-1, with 10 bases that match TRBD1. Germline loops: CDR1 KGHDR, CDR2 SFDVKD. CDR3 size: 18 residues. V shed 4 bases, J shed 4 bases, and the junction held 12 bases outside the gene matches. The CDR3 region is CATSDPTTGTGAYNEQFF. The CDR3 DNA follows: TGTGCCACCAGTGACCCTACTACCGGGACAGGGGCGTACAATGAGCAGTTCTTC.

The rearrangement joins TRBV19 to TRBJ1-2; 7 bases align to TRBD1. V trimming: 10 bases; J trimming: 0 bases; junction bases outside the gene matches: 5. The germline V gene has CDR1 LNHDA and CDR2 SQIVND (reference sequence). This CDR3 is 13 amino acids long. This chain's CDR3 is CATWTGANYGYTF. In DNA, the CDR3 is TGTGCCACGTGGACAGGAGCTAACTATGGCTACACCTTC.

The sample holds one count of this clone. The chain is built from TRBV2 and TRBJ1-1, with D uncertain. Germline CDR1 and CDR2: SNHLY and FYNNEI. Trimming removed 1 base at V and 4 bases at J, with 4 bases between. The CDR3 length is 12 residues. In nucleotides, the CDR3 is TGTGCCAGCAGTGAAGTGGCCACTGAAGCTTTCTTT. Protein sequence: CASSEVATEAFF. Variable domain in full (rest from reference TRBV2 and TRBJ1-1): EPEVTQTPSHQVTQMGQEVILRCVPISNHLYFYWYRQILGQKVEFLVSFYNNEISEKSEIFDDQFSVERPDGSNFTLKIRSTKLEDSAMYFCASSEVATEAFFGQGTRLTVV.

V usage is TRBV29-1 and J usage is TRBJ2-5; TRBD1 matches at 9 bases. V was pared by 6 bases and J by 4 bases, with 9 bases of the junction left unmatched. The CDR3 runs to 14 residues. Germline CDR1 is SQVTM and CDR2 is ANQGSEA. The CDR3 bases are TGCAGCGTGGTAGACAGGGGGTATTCAGAGACCCAGTACTTC. Its translation is CSVVDRGYSETQYF.